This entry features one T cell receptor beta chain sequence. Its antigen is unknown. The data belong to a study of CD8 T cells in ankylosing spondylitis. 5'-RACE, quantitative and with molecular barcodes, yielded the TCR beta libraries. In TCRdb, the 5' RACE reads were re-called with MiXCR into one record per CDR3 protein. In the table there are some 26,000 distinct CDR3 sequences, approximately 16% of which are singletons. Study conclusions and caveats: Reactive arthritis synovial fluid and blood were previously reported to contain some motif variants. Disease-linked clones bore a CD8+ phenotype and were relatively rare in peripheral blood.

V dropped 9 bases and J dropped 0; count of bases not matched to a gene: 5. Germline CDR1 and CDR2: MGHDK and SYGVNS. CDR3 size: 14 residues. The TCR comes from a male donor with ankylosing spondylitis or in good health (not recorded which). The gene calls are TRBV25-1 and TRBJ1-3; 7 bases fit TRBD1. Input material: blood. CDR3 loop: CASTDRHSGNTIYF. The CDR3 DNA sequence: TGTGCCAGTACGGACAGGCACTCTGGAAACACCATATATTTT.